The source of this T cell receptor (beta chain) is a study of T-cell memory formation after mild COVID-19. Whole-study findings and limits: There were some responding clones in pre-infection memory, which suggested that cross-reactive memory had joined. Confirmation was lacking for SARS-CoV-2 specificity of second-wave clones that peaked on day 37.

In its sample, this clonotype was seen a few times. Antigen unknown. TCRdb called the 5' RACE reads again in MiXCR, with one record for every CDR3 protein. The sample has about 440,000 distinct CDR3 sequences; 20% are singletons. The germline V gene has CDR1 ENHRY and CDR2 SYGVKD. The V end lost 6 bases, the J end lost 5 bases, and 16 bases lay between the germline ends. The CDR3 has 14 residues. Sample: PBMCs or a T cell subset sorted from them (not recorded which). V and J are TRBV10-3 and TRBJ1-1; possible D gene TRBD1, 6 bases. The TCR originated in an adult woman who had mild COVID-19 (a few samples of this study predate the infection). Cell type and time point are not known. The CDR3 DNA follows: TGTGCCATCAGGGGGGAAACAGGGTTGACTGAAGCTTTCTTT. It is translated as CAIRGETGLTEAFF.